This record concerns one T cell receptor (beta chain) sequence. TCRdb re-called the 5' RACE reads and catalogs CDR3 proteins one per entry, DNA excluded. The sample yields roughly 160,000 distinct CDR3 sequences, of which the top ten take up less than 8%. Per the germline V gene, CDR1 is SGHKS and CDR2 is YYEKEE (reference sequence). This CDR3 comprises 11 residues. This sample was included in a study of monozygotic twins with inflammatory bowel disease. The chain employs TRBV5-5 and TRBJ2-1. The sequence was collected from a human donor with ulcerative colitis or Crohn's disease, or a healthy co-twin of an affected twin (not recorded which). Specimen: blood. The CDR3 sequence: CASRKSNEQFF. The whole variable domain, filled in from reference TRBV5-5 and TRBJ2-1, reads DAGVTQSPTHLIKTRGQQVTLRCSPISGHKSVSWYQQVLGQGPQFIFQYYEKEERGRGNFPDRFSARQFPNYSSELNVNALLLGDSALYLCASRKSNEQFFGPGTRLTVL.